This T cell receptor (beta chain) was documented in a study of T cell responses to AZD1222 COVID-19 vaccine. Points from the study as a whole: Baseline antibody screening turned up just 6 or 7 seropositive AZD1222 recipients. Donors, mostly white British, included more females; clonal diversity was possibly underestimated.

Method: immunoSEQ multiplex PCR; TCRdb's copy keeps in-frame clones and lacks some. The sample lists about 27,000 clones, approximately 92% occurring once. The analysis combined second doses at about 4 or about 12 weeks. Notes on this clone: The antigen remains unidentified.

The clonotype comes from an adult who received the AZD1222 COVID-19 vaccine. The input for sequencing was peripheral blood, taken 28 days after the second AZD1222 dose.

In nucleotides, the CDR3 is TGTGCCAGCAGTTACGGACTAGCTGGGGCCAACGTCCTGACTTTC. It yields the protein CASSYGLAGANVLTF. This rearrangement joins TRBV6-5 to TRBJ2-6, with 7 bases that match TRBD2. After removal of 2 bases from V and 2 bases from J, the junction contained 0 bases not matched to a gene. Germline V gene sequence: CDR1 MNHEY, CDR2 SVGAGI. The CDR3 consists of 15 residues.